This passage covers 6 T cell receptor beta chains from one sample sequenced in a study of blood T cell repertoires in COVID-19. Sequencing used immunoSEQ multiplex PCR; TCRdb keeps in-frame clones, though not all of them. The sample lists fewer than 200,000 clones, roughly 86% seen once, with under 3.5% in the top ten. Input material: peripheral blood. These receptors were taken from a woman older than 75 with COVID-19, enrolled during active disease.

The chain employs TRBV28 and TRBJ2-7; D is ambiguous. This CDR3 contains 12 residues. V lost 3 bases and J lost 6, with 9 bases in between. The germline CDR1 and CDR2 sequences are MDHEN and SYDVKM. CDR3: CASSLFGSEQYF. The CDR3 nucleotides read TGTGCCAGCAGTTTGTTTGGCTCCGAGCAGTACTTC.

The V and J genes are TRBV6-1 and TRBJ2-7, with D possibly TRBD2 on 6 matching bases. Between the trimmed V and J ends, which lost 2 bases and 7 bases, there was a span of 18 bases. The CDR3 length is 15 residues. Germline-derived CDR1 and CDR2 are MNHNS and SASEGT. DNA for the CDR3: TGTGCCAGCAGTGAAACTCTAGCGCCAATGAATGAGCAGTACTTC. It translates to CASSETLAPMNEQYF.

This rearrangement joins TRBV23-1 to TRBJ2-7; the D gene is possibly TRBD1 (6 bases). TRBV23-1 is classed as an ORF, of uncertain function. The CDR3 runs to 14 residues. Trimming stripped 4 bases from V and 5 bases from J, with 15 bases between. Here the CDR3 reads CASSLIAGANEQYF. For the CDR3, the DNA is TGCGCCAGCAGTCTAATCGCAGGGGCAAACGAGCAGTACTTC.

For the CDR3, the DNA is TGTGCCAGCAGTGAACAGGGGGACGGCGAGCAGTACTTC. This sequence encodes CASSEQGDGEQYF. The chain is built from TRBV2 and TRBJ2-7; 7 positions match TRBD1. Germline-derived CDR1 and CDR2 are SNHLY and FYNNEI. V gave up 2 bases and J gave up 6 bases; unmatched junction bases: 4. This CDR3 has 13 residues.

This chain joins TRBV5-4 and TRBJ2-5; 9 bases map to TRBD1. This CDR3 spans 15 amino acids. V gave up 0 bases and J gave up 5 bases; unmatched junction bases: 5. Germline assignment: CDR1 SGHNT and CDR2 YYREEE (reference sequence). CDR3 coding DNA: TGTGCCAGCAGCTTGGAACAGGGGGCGGCGGAGACCCAGTACTTC. This encodes CASSLEQGAAETQYF.

This chain uses TRBV7-2 with TRBJ1-2; 8 positions agree with TRBD1. Per the germline V gene, CDR1 is SGHTA and CDR2 is FQGNSA. V lost 5 bases to trimming and J lost 4 bases; unmatched junction nucleotides: 6. The CDR3 spans 14 residues. CDR3 protein: CASSRDRGFYGYTF. In DNA form, the CDR3 reads TGTGCCAGCAGCCGTGACAGGGGTTTCTATGGCTACACCTTC.